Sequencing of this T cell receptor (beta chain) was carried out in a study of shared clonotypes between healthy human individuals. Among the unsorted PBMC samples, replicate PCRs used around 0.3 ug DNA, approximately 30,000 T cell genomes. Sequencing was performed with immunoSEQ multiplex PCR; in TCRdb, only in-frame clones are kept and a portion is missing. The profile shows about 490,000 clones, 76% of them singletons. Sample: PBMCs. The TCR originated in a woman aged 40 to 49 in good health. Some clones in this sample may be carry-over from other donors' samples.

CDR3 loop: CAWRTWDSSFSGNTIYF. The DNA for the CDR3 is TGTGCCTGGAGGACATGGGACAGCTCATTCTCTGGAAACACCATATATTTT. The chain couples TRBV30 to TRBJ1-3; 7 bases agree with TRBD1. Germline assignment: CDR1 GTSNPN and CDR2 SVGIG (reference sequence). V was clipped by 3 bases and J by 0 bases; unmatched bases: 11. This CDR3 contains 17 residues.